This TCR beta chain derives from a study of cytomegalovirus exposure and HLA in healthy donors. Overall study findings and caveats: An observed cluster of highly shared sequence variants was recorded as a likely sequencing artifact. A later analysis showed HLA-associated TCR beta chains outstripping equally common others in clonal expansion.

This clone was seen only once. Its antigen is not known. V lost 2 bases, J lost 7 bases, and 10 bases stayed unmatched. The CDR3 runs 17 residues. Per the germline V gene, CDR1 is MGHRA and CDR2 is YSYEKL. As for the donors, each was a healthy bone marrow donor. Use of 60 Vbeta and 13 Jbeta primers characterized the PCR. Source study methods: Roughly 11 million shared chains were among the about 80 million unique TCR beta chains that a later analysis counted. Only in-frame clones appear in the TCRdb table, and some are missing; sequencing was by immunoSEQ multiplex PCR. The D gene and trimming were derived from the DNA, and the V and J assignments and clone size from that table. The sample shows 100,000 to 150,000 clones, less than 85% of them seen only once.

The clonotype was recovered from a man aged 35 to 55 in good health and CMV-seronegative. The sample comprised PBMCs. The chain employs TRBV4-1 and TRBJ1-6; 8 nucleotides line up with TRBD1. For the CDR3, the DNA is TGCGCCAGCAGCCAACACGAGGCGGACAGGGACAATTCACCCCTCCACTTT. It is translated as CASSQHEADRDNSPLHF.